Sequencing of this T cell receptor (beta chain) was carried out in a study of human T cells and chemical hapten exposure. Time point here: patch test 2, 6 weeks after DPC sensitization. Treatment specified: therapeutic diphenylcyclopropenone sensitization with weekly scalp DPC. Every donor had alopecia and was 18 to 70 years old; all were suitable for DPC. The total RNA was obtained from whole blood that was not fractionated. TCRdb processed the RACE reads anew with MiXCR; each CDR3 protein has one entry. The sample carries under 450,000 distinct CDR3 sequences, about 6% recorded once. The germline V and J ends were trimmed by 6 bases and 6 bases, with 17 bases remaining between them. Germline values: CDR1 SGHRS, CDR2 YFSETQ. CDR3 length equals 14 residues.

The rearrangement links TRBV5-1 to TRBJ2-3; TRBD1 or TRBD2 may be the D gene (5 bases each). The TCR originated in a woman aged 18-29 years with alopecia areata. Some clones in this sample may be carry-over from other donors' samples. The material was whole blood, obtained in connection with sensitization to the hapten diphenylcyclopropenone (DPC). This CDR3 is CASNRWDPSDTQYF. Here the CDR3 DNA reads TGCGCCAGCAACAGGTGGGACCCTTCGGATACGCAGTATTTT.